The 32 T cell receptor beta chains presented below share a single source sample, sequenced in a study of long-term antiretroviral therapy in people with HIV. Run at survey level, the immunoSEQ assay was version v3.0. Using immunoSEQ multiplex PCR, the repertoire was profiled, and TCRdb retains in-frame clones only, with some absent. The table lists tens of thousands of clones, 88% of them singletons. This sample comprised unsorted PBMCs, obtained 2.3 years after starting antiretroviral therapy. Every receptor here comes from a man between 60 and 75 years old with HIV.

The chain joins TRBV4-1 to TRBJ2-5, with D perhaps being TRBD1 or TRBD2 (6 bases each). Germline CDR1 and CDR2: MGHRA and YSYEKL. This CDR3 is built from 15 residues. V gave up 1 base and J gave up 4 bases, with 13 bases separating them. CDR3 residues: CASSQGGGGGETQYF. CDR3 sequence (DNA): TGCGCCAGCAGCCAAGGTGGAGGGGGAGGAGAGACCCAGTACTTC.

The table lists this clone with a count of one. The chain is built from TRBV7-9 and TRBJ2-7; 9 bases align to TRBD1. This CDR3 is built from 18 residues. The germline V gene encodes CDR1 SEHNR and CDR2 FQNEAQ (reference sequence). V was pared by 5 bases and J by 2 bases, with 16 bases of the junction left unmatched. The CDR3 sequence is CASSDLTERTGDTYEQYF. The CDR3 coding sequence is TGTGCCAGCAGCGACCTTACTGAACGGACAGGGGATACCTACGAGCAGTACTTC.

The chain employs TRBV5-1 and TRBJ2-6; D gene uncertain. In germline, CDR1 is SGHRS, CDR2 YFSETQ. The CDR3 is 17 amino acids. V was cut by 2 bases and J by 0 bases, with 12 bases left in between. CDR3 protein: CASSLSSRGSGANVLTF. The CDR3 bases are TGCGCCAGCAGCTTATCCAGCCGCGGCTCTGGGGCCAACGTCCTGACTTTC.

The J gene is TRBJ2-3, the V gene TRBV11-2; 7 nucleotides agree with TRBD1. V lost 0 bases and J lost 1; bases outside the gene matches: 4. Per the germline V gene, CDR1 is SGHAT and CDR2 is FQNNGV. The CDR3 length is 16 residues. This CDR3 is CASSLDQGDGTDTQYF. The CDR3 nucleotides are TGTGCCAGCAGCTTAGATCAGGGGGATGGCACAGATACGCAGTATTTT.

This clone was seen only once. The chain uses TRBV27 and TRBJ1-2; weak D call: TRBD1 (6 bases). The CDR3 runs 13 residues. V dropped 2 bases and J dropped 7 bases, with 11 bases sitting between them. Germline V lookup: CDR1 MNHEY, CDR2 SMNVEV (reference sequence). CDR3 in DNA: TGTGCCAGCAGTTTAAAGATGACAGGTGGCTACACCTTC. Translation: CASSLKMTGGYTF.

The chain joins TRBV5-1 to TRBJ2-2; tentatively, D is TRBD1 or TRBD2 (7 bases each). This CDR3 contains 15 residues. The ends were cut back, 1 base at V and 5 bases at J, with 12 bases in the middle. Germline CDR1 reads SGHRS; CDR2 reads YFSETQ. The CDR3 DNA reads as TGCGCCAGCAGCTTGCAGGGGGGGTGGACCGGGGAGCTGTTTTTT. Protein: CASSLQGGWTGELFF.

The V call is TRBV10-1, the J call TRBJ2-1, with TRBD2 matching over 9 bases. Germline loops: CDR1 WNHNN, CDR2 SYGVQD (reference sequence). Unmatched junction bases numbered 5, after V lost 6 bases and J lost 5 bases. The length of the CDR3 is 14 residues. The CDR3: CASSRTSADNEQFF. CDR3 bases: TGCGCCAGCAGCCGGACTAGCGCGGACAATGAGCAGTTCTTC.

The rearrangement uses TRBV2 and TRBJ1-5; possibly TRBD1 for D (6 bases). V was cut by 4 bases and J by 7 bases, with 14 bases left in between. In germline, CDR1 is SNHLY, CDR2 FYNNEI. The CDR3 loop spans 14 amino acids. The CDR3, as DNA: TGTGCCAGCAGTGGATCTACAGGGAGGCAGCCCCAGCATTTT. Translated, it gives CASSGSTGRQPQHF.

V is TRBV5-1 and J is TRBJ1-5; weak D call: TRBD1 (5 bases). Germline CDR1 SGHRS, CDR2 YFSETQ. The CDR3 extends over 14 amino acids. Trimming shortened V by 4 bases and J by 4 bases, and 12 bases separated the two germline ends. CDR3 in DNA: TGCGCCAGCAGCCACACTGGGGGTAATCAGCCCCAGCATTTT. This translates into CASSHTGGNQPQHF.

The gene calls are TRBV28 and TRBJ1-4; a possible D gene is TRBD1 (5 bases). V dropped 6 bases and J dropped 2 bases, with 10 bases sitting between them. The CDR3 covers 14 residues. From germline, CDR1 is MDHEN and CDR2 SYDVKM. The CDR3 sequence is CASSGGGTNEKLFF. CDR3 nucleotides: TGTGCCAGCAGCGGGGGGGGGACTAATGAAAAACTGTTTTTT.

The chain employs TRBV4-3 and TRBJ1-6; D call uncertain. V was trimmed by 2 bases and J by 9 bases, leaving 8 bases between them. CDR3 length: 13 residues. Germline lookup yields CDR1 LGHNA and CDR2 YSLEER. CDR3 sequence: CASSQQVSSPLHF. The CDR3 coding sequence is TGCGCCAGCAGCCAACAAGTTAGTTCACCCCTCCACTTT.

CDR3 nucleotides: TGTGCCAGCGACGGGACTAGCGGCTTCACAGATACGCAGTATTTT. Its translation is CASDGTSGFTDTQYF. The chain has TRBV25-1 and TRBJ2-3; TRBD2 matches at 11 bases. V lost 8 bases to trimming and J lost 2 bases; unmatched junction nucleotides: 6. The CDR3 length is 15 residues. The germline gives CDR1 MGHDK, CDR2 SYGVNS.

This clone was seen just once. Sequence at one end of the junction differs from germline and may be a read error. The chain joins TRBV11-2 to TRBJ2-5; TRBD2 agrees at 10 bases. CDR3 length equals 15 residues. Germline V gene sequence: CDR1 SGHAT, CDR2 FQNNGV. The CDR3 nucleotides read TGTGCCAGCAGCTTAGGTGGACTAGCGGCCATCAGTCAAAACTTC. Protein sequence: CASSLGGLAAISQNF. The complete variable domain, with remaining parts taken from reference TRBV11-2 and TRBJ2-5, reads EAGVAQSPRYKIIEKRQSVAFWCNPISGHATLYWYQQILGQGPKLLIQFQNNGVVDDSQLPKDRFSAERLKGVDSTLKIQPAKLEDSAVYLCASSLGGLAAISQNFGPGTRLLVL.

The chain uses TRBV6-1 and TRBJ1-1; D possibly corresponds to TRBD1 (5 bases). This CDR3 region has 14 residues. Germline loops: CDR1 MNHNS, CDR2 SASEGT. V was trimmed by 7 bases and J by 5 bases, leaving 17 bases between them. DNA of the CDR3: TGTGCCAGCACCAAAAGTCAGGGAGGAACTGAAGCTTTCTTT. Protein product: CASTKSQGGTEAFF.

This sequence joins TRBV11-2 and TRBJ2-7; D gene ambiguous. This CDR3 comprises 12 residues. Germline V gene sequence: CDR1 SGHAT, CDR2 FQNNGV. V was clipped by 5 bases and J by 4 bases, with 9 bases between them. Here the CDR3 DNA reads TGTGCCAGCAGCCGCACGATTTACGAGCAGTACTTC. This translates into CASSRTIYEQYF.

The chain recombines TRBV10-2 with TRBJ1-1; D may be TRBD1 (5 bases). The CDR3 has 15 residues. Trimming left V 4 bases short and J 3 bases short, with 15 bases between. CDR1 is WSHSY, CDR2 SAAADI, per germline. The CDR3 reads CASSGPGTGDTEAFF. The CDR3, as DNA: TGCGCCAGCAGTGGACCTGGGACGGGTGACACTGAAGCTTTCTTT.

DNA for the CDR3: TGTGCCAGCTCACTACAGGGTTACAATTCACCCCTCCACTTT. Translating gives CASSLQGYNSPLHF. V gene TRBV18 combines with J gene TRBJ1-6; a weak D match, TRBD1 (6 bases). This CDR3 spans 14 amino acids. Trimming took off 4 bases at V and 7 bases at J, with 11 bases between the two ends. Germline V CDR1 and CDR2: KGHSH, LQKENI.

This clone was detected a few times. The chain links TRBV2 to TRBJ1-5; 11 nucleotides align to TRBD1. This CDR3 has 15 amino acids. After removal of 0 bases from V and 9 bases from J, the junction contained 4 bases not matched to a gene. Germline V CDR1 and CDR2: SNHLY, FYNNEI. CDR3 region: CASSEAPGQGGPQHF. The CDR3 DNA follows: TGTGCCAGCAGTGAAGCTCCGGGACAGGGGGGGCCCCAGCATTTT.

The chain carries TRBV29-1 and TRBJ1-1; 9 bases are a match to TRBD1. The V and J ends lost 6 bases and 1 base, in that order; junction bases with no gene match: 3. The CDR3 length is 13 residues. CDR1 is SQVTM, CDR2 ANQGSEA, per germline. The CDR3 DNA reads as TGCAGCGTGAAACAGGGGGCGAACACTGAAGCTTTCTTT. Protein sequence: CSVKQGANTEAFF.

The chain combines TRBV9 with TRBJ2-6; D unclear. With 1 base removed from V and 4 bases from J, the gap between germline ends came to 9 bases. The CDR3 totals 15 residues. From germline, CDR1 is SGDLS and CDR2 YYNGEE. The CDR3 region is CASSVSSSGANVLTF. For the CDR3, the DNA is TGTGCCAGCAGCGTATCCAGTTCCGGGGCCAACGTCCTGACTTTC.

The V call is TRBV5-1, the J call TRBJ2-3; D assignment may be TRBD1 or TRBD2 (5 bases each). CDR3 length: 16 amino acids. Per the germline V gene, CDR1 is SGHRS and CDR2 is YFSETQ. The V gene lost 5 bases and the J gene lost 0 bases, with 16 bases spanning the gap. CDR3: CASSTAGTPSTDTQYF. In DNA form, the CDR3 reads TGCGCCAGCAGTACGGCCGGGACCCCTAGCACAGATACGCAGTATTTT.

This chain links TRBV6-1 with TRBJ1-2, with no clear D. The CDR3 has 13 residues. The V end lost 0 bases, the J end lost 5 bases, and 7 bases lay between the germline ends. The V gene's germline CDR1 is MNHNS and CDR2 SASEGT. As DNA, the CDR3 is TGTGCCAGCAGTGAAGCGTGGGGATATGGCTACACCTTC. Translated, it gives CASSEAWGYGYTF.

The rearrangement links TRBV28 to TRBJ2-7; 8 bases are shared with TRBD1. The CDR3 is made up of 14 amino acids. The germline CDR1 and CDR2 sequences are MDHEN and SYDVKM. The ends lost 6 bases at V and 2 bases at J; junction bases unmatched: 6. The CDR3 loop is CASRHQGAPYEQYF. CDR3 nucleotide sequence: TGTGCCAGCAGACATCAGGGGGCCCCCTACGAGCAGTACTTC.

The sample holds one count of this clone. The chain has TRBV19 and TRBJ2-7, with 9 bases that match TRBD1. CDR1 is LNHDA and CDR2 is SQIVND in the germline V gene (reference sequence). V lost 4 bases, J lost 0 bases, and 4 bases stayed unmatched. This CDR3 contains 15 residues. CDR3 in amino acids: CASSTGTGPSYEQYF. CDR3 bases: TGTGCCAGTAGTACCGGGACAGGGCCCTCCTACGAGCAGTACTTC.

CDR3 residues: CASSLGSGPYEQYF. The DNA for the CDR3 is TGTGCCAGCAGCTTAGGATCGGGCCCCTACGAGCAGTACTTC. The genes are TRBV11-2 and TRBJ2-7, with unresolved D. The CDR3 is 14 amino acids. Germline CDR1 is SGHAT and CDR2 is FQNNGV. The V end was cut by 1 base, the J end by 2 bases, with 9 bases between.

The chain employs TRBV5-1 and TRBJ1-1; no clear D gene. Trimming took off 3 bases at V and 1 base at J, with 10 bases between the two ends. The germline CDR1 and CDR2 sequences are SGHRS and YFSETQ. The CDR3 runs to 14 residues. DNA of the CDR3: TGCGCCAGCAGCTCCTCCCGGCGGAACACTGAAGCTTTCTTT. Its protein is CASSSSRRNTEAFF.

This clone was observed a single time. The J gene is TRBJ1-1, the V gene TRBV27, with D hard to call. The CDR3 sequence is 15 residues long. Trimming shortened V by 0 bases and J by 3 bases, and 11 bases separated the two germline ends. CDR1 is MNHEY, CDR2 SMNVEV, per germline (reference sequence). Here the CDR3 DNA reads TGTGCCAGCAGTTTATCCTTTGACCGCGACACTGAAGCTTTCTTT. Residues: CASSLSFDRDTEAFF.

The chain combines TRBV9 with TRBJ2-5; 8 bases fit TRBD2. The CDR3 runs to 15 residues. Per germline, CDR1 SGDLS and CDR2 YYNGEE. The junction had 10 bases not matched to a gene; V was cut back by 4 bases and J by 5 bases. This CDR3 is CASSPGTRRSETQYF. In DNA, the CDR3 is TGTGCCAGCAGCCCCGGGACTAGGAGGAGCGAGACCCAGTACTTC.

The CDR3 DNA is TGTGCCAGCAGCCCGGGTCCGGTCGGGCCCAATCAGCCCCAGCATTTT. Amino acid sequence: CASSPGPVGPNQPQHF. The rearrangement joins TRBV4-2 to TRBJ1-5; D ambiguous. V lost 4 bases and J lost 3, with 16 bases in between. Germline loops: CDR1 LGHNA, CDR2 YNFKEQ. This CDR3 has 16 residues.

This clone has only one observation. The V call is TRBV7-2, the J call TRBJ1-3; D remains unclear. Germline CDR1 SGHTA, CDR2 FQGNSA. This CDR3 contains 16 residues. V was trimmed by 7 bases and J by 5 bases, leaving 21 bases between them. The CDR3 sequence is CASTSLGGVPRNTIYF. CDR3 nucleotides: TGTGCCAGCACCTCCCTGGGCGGGGTTCCTCGAAACACCATATATTTT.

CDR3 loop: CSAREAVVAFF. In DNA, the CDR3 is TGCAGTGCTAGAGAGGCCGTGGTAGCTTTCTTT. V and J are TRBV20-1 and TRBJ1-1; D unclear. V gave up 0 bases and J gave up 10 bases, with 9 bases separating them. This CDR3 contains 11 residues. Germline CDR1 is DFQATT and CDR2 is SNEGSKA (reference sequence).

V usage is TRBV9 and J usage is TRBJ2-7, with TRBD2 matching 7 bases. After removal of 2 bases from V and 1 base from J, the junction contained 6 bases not matched to a gene. Looked up from germline, CDR1 is SGDLS and CDR2 is YYNGEE. The CDR3 is made up of 15 amino acids. The CDR3 sequence is CASSVGGSSSYEQYF. The DNA for the CDR3 is TGTGCCAGCAGCGTGGGCGGGAGCAGTTCCTACGAGCAGTACTTC.